These T cell receptor beta chains were read from a single sample in a study of monozygotic twins with inflammatory bowel disease. TCRdb reprocessed the 5' RACE reads; each CDR3 protein has one entry and no DNA is given. The sample holds approximately 330,000 distinct CDR3 sequences. Sequencing used blood. The receptors derive from a human donor with ulcerative colitis or Crohn's disease, or a healthy co-twin of an affected twin (not recorded which). The CDR3 runs from the conserved cysteine through the conserved F or W. Fields, in order: J gene, V gene, CDR3 protein.

J gene: TRBJ2-2; V gene: TRBV28; CDR3 protein: CASSPRGAGGTGELFF
J gene: TRBJ2-5; V gene: TRBV5-1; CDR3 protein: CASSPGGRGETQYF
J gene: TRBJ2-1; V gene: TRBV7-2; CDR3 protein: CASSSDRGSYNEQFF
J gene: TRBJ1-6; V gene: TRBV7-2; CDR3 protein: CASSLGIFGGTNSPLHF
J gene: TRBJ2-2; V gene: TRBV9; CDR3 protein: CASSPPGGIGELFF
J gene: TRBJ2-2; V gene: TRBV6-1; CDR3 protein: CASSLWGQWNTGELFF
J gene: TRBJ2-5; V gene: TRBV5-1; CDR3 protein: CASSVDRGYQETQYF
J gene: TRBJ2-3; V gene: TRBV4-3; CDR3 protein: CASSQVAGDTQYF
J gene: TRBJ1-2; V gene: TRBV3-1; CDR3 protein: CASSQDRRAVHSNGYTF
J gene: TRBJ2-7; V gene: TRBV24-1; CDR3 protein: CATSEGVEQYF
J gene: TRBJ2-1; V gene: TRBV24-1; CDR3 protein: CATSDSRPSSYNEQFF
J gene: TRBJ2-7; V gene: TRBV7-2; CDR3 protein: CASSSQTGGLYEQYF
J gene: TRBJ2-7; V gene: TRBV6-5; CDR3 protein: CASIKRRGMTYEQYF
J gene: TRBJ1-4; V gene: TRBV7-8; CDR3 protein: CASGPAFNEKLFF
J gene: TRBJ2-3; V gene: TRBV9; CDR3 protein: CASSLQLAASTDTQYF
J gene: TRBJ1-2; V gene: TRBV30; CDR3 protein: CAWSRTENYGYTF
J gene: TRBJ1-1; V gene: TRBV5-1; CDR3 protein: CASSRDRGHTEAFF
J gene: TRBJ2-1; V gene: TRBV20-1; CDR3 protein: CSARDRGLNLNEQFF
J gene: TRBJ1-1; V gene: TRBV27; CDR3 protein: CASSFRPRDREAFF
J gene: TRBJ1-1; V gene: TRBV25-1; CDR3 protein: CASSDLQGLNTEAFF
J gene: TRBJ1-1; V gene: TRBV20-1; CDR3 protein: CSALWSLNTEAFF
J gene: TRBJ1-2; V gene: TRBV5-6; CDR3 protein: CAAGTTMGYGYTF
J gene: TRBJ2-3; V gene: TRBV20-1; CDR3 protein: CRWGDAIEDTQYF
J gene: TRBJ1-1; V gene: TRBV5-6; CDR3 protein: CASSTGQGAARAFF
J gene: TRBJ1-2; V gene: TRBV29-1; CDR3 protein: CSVEDHNYGYTF
J gene: TRBJ2-2; V gene: TRBV24-1; CDR3 protein: CATSDLVANTGELFF
J gene: TRBJ2-7; V gene: TRBV10-3; CDR3 protein: CAITERLATYEQYF
J gene: TRBJ1-2; V gene: TRBV5-4; CDR3 protein: CASSHVDPSSSGYTF
J gene: TRBJ2-6; V gene: TRBV12-3/TRBV12-4; CDR3 protein: CASSTPGHQTTSGANVLTF
J gene: TRBJ1-1; V gene: TRBV29-1; CDR3 protein: CSGLGSGVAAFF
J gene: TRBJ1-2; V gene: TRBV4-3; CDR3 protein: CASSPHAGNYGYTF
J gene: TRBJ2-7; V gene: TRBV20-1; CDR3 protein: CSAGLFATTYEQYF
J gene: TRBJ1-1; V gene: TRBV12-3/TRBV12-4; CDR3 protein: CASSRETTRAFF